This TCR beta chain was obtained from a study of memory CD4+ T cells and cytomegalovirus serostatus. Study-level findings and limits: 67 of 164 known CMV-associated TCRbeta sequences appeared in CD4+ memory. The CMV-associated TCR signature appears largely within the CD4+ memory repertoire.

For this clone: The antigen is not known.

The sort gate was single viable CD3+CD4+CD8-CD45RO+ cells for memory CD4+ T cells. The CDR3 consists of 16 residues. V shed 3 bases and J shed 5 bases, with 17 bases lying between them. The germline V gene encodes CDR1 SGDLS and CDR2 YYNGEE. The table came from immunoSEQ multiplex PCR; TCRdb's copy has only in-frame clones and leaves some out. This table holds about 73,000 clones, around 80% found once. Sequenced: memory CD4+ T cells from blood. The chain is built from TRBV9 and TRBJ2-2, with D possibly being TRBD1 (5 bases). The TCR originated in an adult in good health and CMV-seropositive. The CDR3 DNA sequence: TGTGCCAGCAGCGCAACGTCCGGACCAGGGACCGGGGAGCTGTTTTTT. Its protein product is CASSATSGPGTGELFF.